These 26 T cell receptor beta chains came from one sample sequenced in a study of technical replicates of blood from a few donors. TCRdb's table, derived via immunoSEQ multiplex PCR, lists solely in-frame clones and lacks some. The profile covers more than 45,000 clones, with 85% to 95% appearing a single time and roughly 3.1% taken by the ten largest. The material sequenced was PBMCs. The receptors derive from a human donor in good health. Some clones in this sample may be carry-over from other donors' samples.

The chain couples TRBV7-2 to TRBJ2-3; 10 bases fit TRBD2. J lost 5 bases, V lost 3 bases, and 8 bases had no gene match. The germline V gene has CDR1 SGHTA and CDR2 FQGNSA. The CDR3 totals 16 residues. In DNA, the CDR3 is TGTGCCAGCAGCTTTCTGAGCGGGGGGGACAGAGATACGCAGTATTTT. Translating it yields CASSFLSGGDRDTQYF.

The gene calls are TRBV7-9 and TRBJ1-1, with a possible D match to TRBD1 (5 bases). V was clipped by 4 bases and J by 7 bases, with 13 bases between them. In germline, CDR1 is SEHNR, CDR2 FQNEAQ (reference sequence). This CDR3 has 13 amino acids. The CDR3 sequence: CASSSKTAFEAFF. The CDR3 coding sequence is TGTGCCAGCAGCTCAAAGACAGCATTTGAAGCTTTCTTT.

In DNA form, the CDR3 reads TGTGCCAGTAGTATAAGGGGGTACTCACCCCTCCACTTT. The encoded protein is CASSIRGYSPLHF. The J gene is TRBJ1-6, the V gene TRBV19, with D maybe TRBD1 (6 bases). The CDR3 is made up of 13 amino acids. Germline CDR1 and CDR2: LNHDA and SQIVND (reference sequence). Trimming took 2 bases from V and 10 from J, leaving 9 bases between them.

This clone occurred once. CDR3 bases: TGTGCCAGCAGCCTATCGGGACAGCCCAGGCGGAGTTATAGCAATCAGCCCCAGCATTTT. Translated: CASSLSGQPRRSYSNQPQHF. The V call is TRBV7-3, the J call TRBJ1-5; 7 nucleotides agree with TRBD1. There are 20 residues in the CDR3. The germline V gene encodes CDR1 SGHTA and CDR2 FQGTGA. V lost 5 bases, J lost 0 bases, and 19 bases stayed unmatched.

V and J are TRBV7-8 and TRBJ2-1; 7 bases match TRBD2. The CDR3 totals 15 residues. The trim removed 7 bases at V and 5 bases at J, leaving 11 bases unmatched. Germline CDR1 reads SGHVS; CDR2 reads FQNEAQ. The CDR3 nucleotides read TGTGCCAGCACCCTCTGGGGACTAACAGACAATGAGCAGTTCTTC. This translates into CASTLWGLTDNEQFF.

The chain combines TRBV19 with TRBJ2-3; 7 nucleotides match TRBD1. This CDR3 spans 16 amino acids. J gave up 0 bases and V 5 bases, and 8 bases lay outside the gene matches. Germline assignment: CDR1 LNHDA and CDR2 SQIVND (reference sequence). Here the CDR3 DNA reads TGTGCCAGTAGTCCTCCCCCGGGACAGAGCACAGATACGCAGTATTTT. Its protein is CASSPPPGQSTDTQYF.

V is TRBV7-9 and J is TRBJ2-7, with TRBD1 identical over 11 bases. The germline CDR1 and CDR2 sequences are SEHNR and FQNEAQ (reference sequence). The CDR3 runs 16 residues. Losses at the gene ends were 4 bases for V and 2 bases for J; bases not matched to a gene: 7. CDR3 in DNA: TGTGCCAGCAGCTCCCCCAGGACAGGGGGCCCCTACGAGCAGTACTTC. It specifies CASSSPRTGGPYEQYF. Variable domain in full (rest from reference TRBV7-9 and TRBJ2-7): DTGVSQNPRHKITKRGQNVTFRCDPISEHNRLYWYRQTLGQGPEFLTYFQNEAQLEKSRLLSDRFSAERPKGSFSTLEIQRTEQGDSAMYLCASSSPRTGGPYEQYFGPGTRLTVT.

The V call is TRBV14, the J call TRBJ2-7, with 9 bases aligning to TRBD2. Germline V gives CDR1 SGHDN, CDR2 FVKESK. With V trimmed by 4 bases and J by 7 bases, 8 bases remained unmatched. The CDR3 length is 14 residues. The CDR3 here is CASSPPGLAWEQYF. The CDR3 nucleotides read TGTGCCAGCAGCCCACCGGGACTAGCTTGGGAGCAGTACTTC.

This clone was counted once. The CDR3 DNA follows: TGTGCCAGCAGCTTAGACGCTGGGAGTGGCCAGCAGTACTTC. Amino acids: CASSLDAGSGQQYF. This chain joins TRBV7-9 and TRBJ2-7, with a weak D call TRBD2 (5 bases). Trimming removed 1 base at V and 8 bases at J, with 15 bases between. The CDR3 extends over 14 amino acids. In germline, CDR1 is SEHNR, CDR2 FQNEAQ (reference sequence). Combining the CDR3 with reference TRBV7-9 and TRBJ2-7 gives the whole variable domain DTGVSQNPRHKITKRGQNVTFRCDPISEHNRLYWYRQTLGQGPEFLTYFQNEAQLEKSRLLSDRFSAERPKGSFSTLEIQRTEQGDSAMYLCASSLDAGSGQQYFGPGTRLTVT.

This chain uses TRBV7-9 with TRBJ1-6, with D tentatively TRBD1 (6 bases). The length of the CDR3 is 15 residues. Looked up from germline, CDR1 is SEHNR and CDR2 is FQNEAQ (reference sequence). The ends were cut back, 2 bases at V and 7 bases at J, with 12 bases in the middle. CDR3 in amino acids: CASSLLADSNSPLHF. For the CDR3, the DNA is TGTGCCAGCAGCTTACTGGCGGACAGCAATTCACCCCTCCACTTT.

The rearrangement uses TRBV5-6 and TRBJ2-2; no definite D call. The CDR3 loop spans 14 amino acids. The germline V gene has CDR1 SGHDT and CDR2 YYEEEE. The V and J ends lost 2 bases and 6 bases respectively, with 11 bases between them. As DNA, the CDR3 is TGTGCCAGCAGCTTCGGAGCTATTGCCGGGGAGCTGTTTTTT. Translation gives CASSFGAIAGELFF.

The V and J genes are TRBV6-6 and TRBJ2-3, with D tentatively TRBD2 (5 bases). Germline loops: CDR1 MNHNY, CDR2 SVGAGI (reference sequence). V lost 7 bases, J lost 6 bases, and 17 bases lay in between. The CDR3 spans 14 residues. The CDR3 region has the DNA TGTGCCAGCACCGCCACCGGCCCGGGGGATACGCAGTATTTT. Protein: CASTATGPGDTQYF.

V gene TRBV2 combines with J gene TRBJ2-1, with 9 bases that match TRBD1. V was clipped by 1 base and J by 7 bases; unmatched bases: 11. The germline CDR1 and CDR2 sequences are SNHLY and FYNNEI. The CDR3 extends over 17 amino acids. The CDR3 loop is CASSEGWSGQGTNEQFF. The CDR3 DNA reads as TGTGCCAGCAGTGAAGGGTGGTCGGGACAGGGCACAAATGAGCAGTTCTTC.

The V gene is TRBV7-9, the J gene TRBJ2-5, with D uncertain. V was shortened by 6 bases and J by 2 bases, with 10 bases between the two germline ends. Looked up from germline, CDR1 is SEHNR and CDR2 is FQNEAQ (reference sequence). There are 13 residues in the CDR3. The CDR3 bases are TGTGCCAGCAGACGAACAGTACAAGAGACCCAGTACTTC. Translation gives CASRRTVQETQYF.

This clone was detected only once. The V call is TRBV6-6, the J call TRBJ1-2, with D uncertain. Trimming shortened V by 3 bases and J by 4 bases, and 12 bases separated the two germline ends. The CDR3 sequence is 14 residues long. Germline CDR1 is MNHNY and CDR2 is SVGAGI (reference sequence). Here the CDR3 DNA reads TGTGCCAGCAGTTATAAGGGAGTAGTCTATGGCTACACCTTC. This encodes CASSYKGVVYGYTF.

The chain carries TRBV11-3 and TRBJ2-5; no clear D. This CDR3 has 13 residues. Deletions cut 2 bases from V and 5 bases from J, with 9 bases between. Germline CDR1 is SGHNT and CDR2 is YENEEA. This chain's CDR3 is CASSLCHGETQYF. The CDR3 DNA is TGTGCCAGCAGCTTATGCCACGGGGAGACCCAGTACTTC.

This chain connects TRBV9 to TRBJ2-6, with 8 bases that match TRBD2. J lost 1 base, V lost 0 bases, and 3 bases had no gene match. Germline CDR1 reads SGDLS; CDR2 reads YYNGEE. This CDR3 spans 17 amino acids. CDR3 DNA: TGTGCCAGCAGCGTAGAGGGGACTAGTTCTGGGGCCAACGTCCTGACTTTC. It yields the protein CASSVEGTSSGANVLTF.

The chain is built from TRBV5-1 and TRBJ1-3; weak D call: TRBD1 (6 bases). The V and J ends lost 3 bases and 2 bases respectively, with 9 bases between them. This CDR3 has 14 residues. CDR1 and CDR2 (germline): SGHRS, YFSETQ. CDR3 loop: CASSSQGTGNTIYF. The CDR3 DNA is TGCGCCAGCAGCTCACAGGGAACTGGAAACACCATATATTTT.

Written as DNA, the CDR3 is TGTGCCAGCAGCTTTTTGGGGGAGGGAGATACGCAGTATTTT. Translation gives CASSFLGEGDTQYF. V and J are TRBV5-6 and TRBJ2-3; TRBD2 matches 7 bases. This CDR3 has 14 residues. Germline CDR1 is SGHDT and CDR2 is YYEEEE. J was trimmed by 5 bases and V by 2 bases; bases with no gene match: 5.

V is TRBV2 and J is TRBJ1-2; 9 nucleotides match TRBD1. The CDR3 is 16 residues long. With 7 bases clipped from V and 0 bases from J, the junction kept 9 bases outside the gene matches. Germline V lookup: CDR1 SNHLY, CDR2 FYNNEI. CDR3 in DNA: TGTGCCAGCACGAAAGGGGGACAGGGATCTAACTATGGCTACACCTTC. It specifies CASTKGGQGSNYGYTF.

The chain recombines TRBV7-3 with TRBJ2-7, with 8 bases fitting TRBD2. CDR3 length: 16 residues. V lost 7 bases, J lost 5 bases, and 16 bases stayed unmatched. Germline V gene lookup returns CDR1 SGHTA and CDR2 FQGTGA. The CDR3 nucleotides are TGTGCCAGCACCCAAACGGGGGGCGGGAGGCCCGACGAGCAGTACTTC. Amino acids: CASTQTGGGRPDEQYF.

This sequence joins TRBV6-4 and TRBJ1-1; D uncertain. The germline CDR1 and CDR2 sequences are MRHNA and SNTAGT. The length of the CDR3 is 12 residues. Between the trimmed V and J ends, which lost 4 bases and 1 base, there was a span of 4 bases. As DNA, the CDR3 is TGTGCCAGCAGTGGGCCGAACACTGAAGCTTTCTTT. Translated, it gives CASSGPNTEAFF.

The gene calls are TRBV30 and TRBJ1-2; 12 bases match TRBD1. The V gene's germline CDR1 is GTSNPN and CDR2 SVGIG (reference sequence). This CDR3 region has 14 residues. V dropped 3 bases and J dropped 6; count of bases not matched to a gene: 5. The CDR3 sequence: CAWRFRDRGHGYTF. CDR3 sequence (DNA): TGTGCCTGGAGATTCCGGGACAGGGGGCATGGCTACACCTTC. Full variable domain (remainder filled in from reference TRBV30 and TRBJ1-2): SQTIHQWPATLVQPVGSPLSLECTVEGTSNPNLYWYRQAAGRGLQLLFYSVGIGQISSEVPQNLSASRPQDRQFILSSKKLLLSDSGFYLCAWRFRDRGHGYTFGSGTRLTVV.

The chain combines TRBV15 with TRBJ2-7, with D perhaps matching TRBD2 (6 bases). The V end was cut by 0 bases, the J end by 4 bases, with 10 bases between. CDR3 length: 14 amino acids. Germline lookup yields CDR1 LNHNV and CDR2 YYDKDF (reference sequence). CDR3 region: CATSREGSGYEQYF. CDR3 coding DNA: TGTGCCACCAGCAGAGAGGGTAGCGGATACGAGCAGTACTTC. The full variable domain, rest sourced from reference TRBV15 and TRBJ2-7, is DAMVIQNPRYQVTQFGKPVTLSCSQTLNHNVMYWYQQKSSQAPKLLFHYYDKDFNNEADTPDNFQSRRPNTSFCFLDIRSPGLGDTAMYLCATSREGSGYEQYFGPGTRLTVT.

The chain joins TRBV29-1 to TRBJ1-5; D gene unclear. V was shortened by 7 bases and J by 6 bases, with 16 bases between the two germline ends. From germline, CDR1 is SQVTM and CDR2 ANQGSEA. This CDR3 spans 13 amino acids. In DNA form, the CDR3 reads TGCAGCGCTACGCTAGAGGCATCTCAGCCCCAGCATTTT. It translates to CSATLEASQPQHF.

In DNA, the CDR3 is TGTGCCAGCAGTCTTCCGGGACAGGGGAGCGAGCAGTACTTC. This codes for CASSLPGQGSEQYF. The rearrangement links TRBV6-5 to TRBJ2-7; 10 bases fit TRBD1. Trimming cost V 5 bases and J 6 bases; bases outside gene matches: 7. The germline CDR1 and CDR2 sequences are MNHEY and SVGAGI. This CDR3 region has 14 residues.